What follows are 20 T cell receptor beta chains derived from one specimen sequenced in a study of spatial heterogeneity in lung cancer. MiXCR, run by TCRdb on the 5' RACE reads, gives a single entry per CDR3 protein. The sample consists of tens of thousands of distinct CDR3 sequences, roughly 8% of them appearing once. Specified time point: sample taken at primary tumor resection. Whole RNA obtained from tumor, nontumor lung or frozen PBMC underwent sequencing without sorting. Sequenced here: PBMCs, sampled at surgery. The receptors shown here come from a female donor with early-stage non-small cell lung cancer.

The CDR3, as DNA: TGCAGGCCAAGGGGGAACCACAATGAGCAGTTCTTC. Encoded protein: CRPRGNHNEQFF. The chain carries TRBV20-1 and TRBJ2-1, with a weak D call TRBD1 (6 bases). The CDR3 spans 12 residues. Looked up from germline, CDR1 is DFQATT and CDR2 is SNEGSKA (reference sequence).

The rearrangement uses TRBV10-1 and TRBJ1-6; tentatively, D is TRBD1 (5 bases). The CDR3 totals 14 residues. The ends were cut back, 3 bases at V and 9 bases at J, with 12 bases in the middle. Germline lookup yields CDR1 WNHNN and CDR2 SYGVQD (reference sequence). This CDR3 reads CASSDHGGASPLHF. The CDR3 DNA reads TGCGCCAGCAGTGATCACGGCGGGGCTTCACCCCTCCACTTT.

The chain employs TRBV5-6 and TRBJ2-5; TRBD2 matches at 14 bases. Germline-derived CDR1 and CDR2 are SGHDT and YYEEEE. The ends lost 2 bases at V and 5 bases at J; junction bases unmatched: 8. The CDR3 has 17 amino acids. In nucleotides, the CDR3 is TGTGCCAGCAGCTTAACGACTAGCGGGGGGGCTCGGGAGACCCAGTACTTC. Residues: CASSLTTSGGARETQYF. Using reference TRBV5-6 and TRBJ2-5 for the parts outside the CDR3, the full variable domain is DAGVTQSPTHLIKTRGQQVTLRCSPKSGHDTVSWYQQALGQGPQFIFQYYEEEERQRGNFPDRFSGHQFPNYSSELNVNALLLGDSALYLCASSLTTSGGARETQYFGPGTRLLVL.

Many counts were recorded for this clonotype. V is TRBV12-3 or TRBV12-4 and J is TRBJ2-2; 7 nucleotides line up with TRBD2. The V and J ends lost 6 bases and 6 bases, in that order; junction bases with no gene match: 4. CDR3 length: 13 amino acids. The CDR3 sequence: CASRFTSAGELFF. CDR3 bases: TGTGCCAGCAGATTCACTAGCGCCGGGGAGCTGTTTTTT.

V and J are TRBV7-3 and TRBJ2-1, with 12 bases lining up with TRBD2. CDR3 length equals 16 residues. Germline V gene sequence: CDR1 SGHTA, CDR2 FQGTGA. V gave up 2 bases and J gave up 2 bases; unmatched junction bases: 1. Written as DNA, the CDR3 is TGTGCCAGCAGCTTATGGACTAGCGGGACCTACAATGAGCAGTTCTTC. This translates into CASSLWTSGTYNEQFF.

This chain links TRBV6-6 with TRBJ1-3; D remains unclear. With 4 bases removed from V and 0 bases from J, the gap between germline ends came to 7 bases. Germline CDR1 MNHNY, CDR2 SVGAGI (reference sequence). This CDR3 has 14 amino acids. CDR3 loop: CASSLDNSGNTIYF. CDR3 nucleotides: TGTGCCAGCAGTTTAGACAACTCTGGAAACACCATATATTTT.

This clonotype came up a few times. The chain links TRBV28 to TRBJ2-1; no firm D call. V was cut by 6 bases and J by 0 bases, with 3 bases left in between. Germline lookup yields CDR1 MDHEN and CDR2 SYDVKM. The CDR3 runs 12 residues. The CDR3 nucleotides are TGTGCCAGCAGGGTCTCCTACAATGAGCAGTTCTTC. Translation gives CASRVSYNEQFF.

The chain recombines TRBV20-1 with TRBJ1-5, with a possible D match to TRBD1 (5 bases). CDR3 size: 14 residues. Germline V lookup: CDR1 DFQATT, CDR2 SNEGSKA (reference sequence). V dropped 5 bases and J dropped 6 bases, with 17 bases sitting between them. CDR3: CSAPSRAGSQPQHF. The CDR3, as DNA: TGCAGTGCTCCCAGCCGGGCAGGGAGTCAGCCCCAGCATTTT.

The chain links TRBV12-3 or TRBV12-4 to TRBJ1-3; D not resolved. Trimming pared 3 bases from V and 4 bases from J, leaving 10 bases between. The CDR3 sequence is 14 residues long. The CDR3 loop is CASSFWVEGNTIYF. CDR3 sequence (DNA): TGTGCCAGCAGTTTCTGGGTTGAGGGAAACACCATATATTTT.

There are many counts of this clonotype. The chain employs TRBV20-1 and TRBJ1-2, with TRBD1 as a possible D gene (5 bases). CDR3 length equals 13 residues. Between the trimmed V and J ends, which lost 1 base and 9 bases, there was a span of 15 bases. The germline V gene has CDR1 DFQATT and CDR2 SNEGSKA (reference sequence). The CDR3 nucleotides are TGCAGTGCTAGAGGTGGGACGTCCCGCCGCTACACCTTC. Encoded protein: CSARGGTSRRYTF.

The chain carries TRBV19 and TRBJ1-2, with TRBD1 matching over 9 bases. Germline trimming cut 9 bases from V and 4 bases from J; bases unmatched to any gene: 12. The V gene's germline CDR1 is LNHDA and CDR2 SQIVND (reference sequence). The CDR3 has 15 amino acids. The CDR3 DNA reads as TGTGCCAGCCGCCCCTCGGGGACAGGGTCCTATGGCTACACCTTC. This sequence encodes CASRPSGTGSYGYTF. Based on the CDR3 plus reference TRBV19 and TRBJ1-2, the full variable domain is DGGITQSPKYLFRKEGQNVTLSCEQNLNHDAMYWYRQDPGQGLRLIYYSQIVNDFQKGDIAEGYSVSREKKESFPLTVTSAQKNPTAFYLCASRPSGTGSYGYTFGSGTRLTVV.

This clonotype showed up just a few times. V gene TRBV27 combines with J gene TRBJ1-1, with a weak D call TRBD1 (6 bases). Germline V gene data show CDR1 as MNHEY and CDR2 as SMNVEV (reference sequence). This CDR3 has 14 amino acids. V lost 7 bases and J 3 bases, leaving 15 bases between the germline ends. The DNA for the CDR3 is TGTGCCAGCACCCCTTGGGCAGGGGACACTGAAGCTTTCTTT. Protein sequence: CASTPWAGDTEAFF.

This rearrangement joins TRBV12-3 or TRBV12-4 to TRBJ1-1; D unresolved. The V and J ends lost 6 bases and 5 bases respectively, with 13 bases between them. The CDR3 is 13 amino acids. CDR3 amino acids: CASSPGGRTEAFF. In nucleotides, the CDR3 is TGTGCCAGCAGCCCAGGTGGGAGAACTGAAGCTTTCTTT.

The V and J genes are TRBV10-3 and TRBJ1-1; D uncertain. This CDR3 contains 13 residues. Germline loops: CDR1 ENHRY, CDR2 SYGVKD. V was pared by 2 bases and J by 4 bases, with 8 bases between. CDR3: CAISETEGTEAFF. As DNA, the CDR3 is TGTGCCATCAGTGAGACCGAGGGCACTGAAGCTTTCTTT.

The sample holds a few counts of this clonotype. V is TRBV11-2 and J is TRBJ2-5; 10 bases map to TRBD2. CDR3 length: 16 residues. Trimming cost V 5 bases and J 6 bases; bases outside gene matches: 12. CDR1 SGHAT and CDR2 FQNNGV come from the germline V gene. The CDR3 DNA reads as TGTGCCAGCAGCCTCCCAGGGACTAGCGAAAAAAAGACCCAGTACTTC. This encodes CASSLPGTSEKKTQYF.

This clonotype was detected only a few times. The chain uses TRBV2 and TRBJ1-6; D gene uncertain. This CDR3 spans 13 amino acids. The germline V gene has CDR1 SNHLY and CDR2 FYNNEI. Trimming stripped 8 bases from V and 10 bases from J, with 15 bases between. This chain's CDR3 is CASHQLGSSPLHF. DNA of the CDR3: TGTGCCAGCCACCAGCTGGGGAGCTCACCCCTCCACTTT.

This clonotype was observed at least ten times. The chain combines TRBV10-3 with TRBJ1-3, with 7 bases lining up with TRBD1. V dropped 6 bases and J dropped 1; count of bases not matched to a gene: 6. Looked up from germline, CDR1 is ENHRY and CDR2 is SYGVKD. This CDR3 has 15 amino acids. CDR3 bases: TGTGCCATCAGATCCGACAGGGAATCTGGAAACACCATATATTTT. Translated: CAIRSDRESGNTIYF.

In its sample, this clonotype was seen many times. The V call is TRBV11-1, the J call TRBJ2-5; D possibly corresponds to TRBD1 (6 bases). Germline V lookup: CDR1 SGHAT, CDR2 FQDESV (reference sequence). The CDR3 runs 13 residues. The V and J ends lost 4 bases and 2 bases respectively, with 8 bases between them. The CDR3 reads CASSSTGQETQYF. Here the CDR3 DNA reads TGTGCCAGCAGCTCGACAGGTCAAGAGACCCAGTACTTC. The full variable domain, with the rest looked up from reference TRBV11-1 and TRBJ2-5, is EAEVAQSPRYKITEKSQAVAFWCDPISGHATLYWYRQILGQGPELLVQFQDESVVDDSQLPKDRFSAERLKGVDSTLKIQPAELGDSAMYLCASSSTGQETQYFGPGTRLLVL.

This clonotype has at least ten counts. This rearrangement joins TRBV7-9 to TRBJ2-1; 8 nucleotides align to TRBD2. J was trimmed by 7 bases and V by 2 bases; bases with no gene match: 10. This CDR3 region has 16 residues. Germline V gives CDR1 SEHNR, CDR2 FQNEAQ (reference sequence). The CDR3 coding sequence is TGTGCCAGCAGCTTATCCTTCGGGACTAGGGATAATGAGCAGTTCTTC. Translating it yields CASSLSFGTRDNEQFF.

This clonotype was observed at least ten times. The rearrangement links TRBV9 to TRBJ1-6; D possibly corresponds to TRBD1 (5 bases). With 0 bases removed from V and 12 bases from J, the gap between germline ends came to 13 bases. Per germline, CDR1 SGDLS and CDR2 YYNGEE. The CDR3 runs 14 residues. CDR3 sequence reads: CASSVERRGGPLHF. CDR3 DNA: TGTGCCAGCAGCGTAGAAAGGCGGGGGGGACCCCTCCACTTT.